Given below is one T cell receptor beta chain in context. What it binds is unknown. The data are from a study of T cell responses to AZD1222 COVID-19 vaccine. Notes on the study in general: The donor group comprised mostly white British people and more females; the analysis possibly underestimated clonal diversity. After two AZD1222 doses, spike-specific TCR breadth and depth rose versus day 0.

Generated by immunoSEQ multiplex PCR, the TCRdb table keeps only in-frame clones and is missing some. This table holds 100,000 or so clones, about 85% found once. Germline CDR1 is MGHRA and CDR2 is YSYEKL. This CDR3 is 15 amino acids long. With 2 bases removed from V and 1 base from J, the gap between germline ends came to 11 bases. The sequenced sample was peripheral blood, obtained on day 0 of AZD1222 vaccination. J is TRBJ1-1 and V is TRBV4-1; D not certain. The clonotype comes from an adult in good health. The chain's CDR3 is CASSQIGGRNTEAFF. CDR3 nucleotide sequence: TGCGCCAGCAGCCAAATCGGCGGGCGGAACACTGAAGCTTTCTTT.